This T cell receptor beta chain was profiled in a study of shared clonotypes between healthy human individuals (dated by TCRdb to 2018 to 2020). In the study overall: The cohort comprised two women and a few men aged 18 to 49 years. For each donor, three plates each were used for CD4 naive and CD4 memory, two plates were used for CD8 naive, and one plate was used for CD8 memory. To estimate repertoire size and how much clonotype sharing occurs between individuals, the study deeply sequenced the blood TCR repertoires of about five healthy adults. Libraries were prepared and TCR repertoires were sequenced by different laboratories using diverse techniques, in order to increase sequencing depth and limit assay-specific biases. Leukapheresis yielded between about 0.9 and 9.5 billion PBMCs per donor.

Concerning this clone itself: The target of this receptor is not known. Base qualities are not at hand, and no much larger clone is one base apart.

For the CD8 naive samples, CD45RO-negative cells were positively selected for CCR7, yielding a CD45RA+CCR7+ population from which TemRA cells were excluded. The donors were healthy, HIV-negative adults who had no recently reported acute infections or vaccinations. Only Caucasian adults living in Nashville, Tennessee, USA were represented among the donors. After blood collection by leukapheresis, PBMCs were isolated using Ficoll-Histopaque density gradient centrifugation and then cryopreserved in the vapor phase of liquid nitrogen. Analytical flow cytometry was used to check the purity and quantity of every magnetically sorted T cell population. Genomic DNA was isolated from each sorted fraction and quantified by UV absorbance on a Nanodrop 2000c. TCR CDR3 regions were amplified from genomic DNA by multiplex PCR using the deep immunoSEQ assay. Extracted genomic DNA from each cell subset was distributed evenly across all wells of several immunoSEQ 96-well plates, and each plate was treated as a replicate. Each replicate PCR for sorted subsets received about 180 ng genomic DNA, equal to tens of thousands of T cell genomes. The purified libraries were quantified using a Qubit 3.0 fluorometer, sized with a Bioanalyzer 2100, and then quantified again using the KAPA Library Quantification kit. Each immunoSEQ 96-well plate was sequenced on its own single-read 150-cycle Illumina NextSeq 550 flow cell. In the original analysis: Because the immunoSEQ output included only junctional sequences and no quality scores, the filtering could not be the same as the filtering used for full-length reads. To assign V/J genes and CDR3, sequences were annotated using PyIR, a Python wrapper for IgBLAST v1.9, with IMGT germline references. Reads with weak V/J assignments (E-value above 1e-6), missing CDR3, stop codons, out-of-frame junctions, or ambiguous translated residues were removed. V3J clonotypes were defined as sequences sharing an identical inferred V gene, J gene, and CDR3 amino acid sequence. Percentage overlap between repertoires was computed as shared unique clonotypes divided by the size of the smaller repertoire. Three approaches were used to assess repertoire richness: RTK rarefaction, the Chao1 estimator, and Recon v2.1 estimates of unobserved clonotypes. Generation probabilities for all TCRbeta clonotypes obtained by the gDNA method from a handful of donors were computed using OLGA. The clones in this table, taken by TCRdb from immuneACCESS, are in-frame only. Not every clone is retained; where verified, under half of the shortfall comes from an unresolved V gene, and the cause of the rest is unknown. From that table come the V and J calls and clone size; the DNA was used to work out D and trimming. The sample table shows roughly 2,000,000 clones, and roughly 95% are seen once. The ten largest make up 0.9% to 1.5% of the sample.

Results the study describes overall, beyond this receptor: Pairwise subsampling indicated that sequencing depth was expected to affect the degree of clonotype sharing among donors. Incomplete sequencing was indicated by rarefaction of sorted-subset datasets, despite the large sequencing depth. Compared with non-shared clonotypes, the clonotypes found in all four sorted-subset donors had higher generation probabilities. Only blood was sampled, and tissue TCR repertoires likely differ from those in blood. Across a few donors, roughly 5% of naive CD4, approximately 3.6% of naive CD8, roughly 2.2% of memory CD4, and under 0.45% of memory CD8 clonotypes were shared. The small number of donors limited the genetic and exposure-history diversity represented. Naive subsets generally had larger estimated clonotype richness than memory subsets.

From the cysteine up to the phenylalanine, the CDR3 has a length of 13 residues. The sequence is cut down to CDR3 DNA, 39 bases in frame from base 1. From a lookup of the germline V gene, CDR1 and CDR2 are SGDLS and YYNGEE. V gives up 3 bases and J gives up 4 bases, and the segment between their germline ends measures 11 bases. The clonotype was recovered from a man younger than 30 in good health. The rearranged chain carries TRBV9 and TRBJ2-7, with a tentative D gene TRBD1 over 5 matching bases. The material sequenced was naive CD8+ T cells sorted from blood. The sample's cell subset or site label, in plain terms: CD45RA+CCR7+. The CDR3: CASSAFDSYEQYF. Read as DNA, the sequence is TGTGCCAGCAGCGCGTTCGACAGTTACGAGCAGTACTTC. Outside the CDR3, residues come from the reference TRBV9 and TRBJ2-7 proteins, so the full variable domain is: DSGVTQTPKHLITATGQRVTLRCSPRSGDLSVYWYQQSLDQGLQFLIQYYNGEERAKGNILERFSAQQFPDLHSELNLSSLELGDSALYFCASSAFDSYEQYFGPGTRLTVT.